Below, 15 T cell receptor beta chains from the same sample are listed, as sequenced in a study of beta chain features in type 1 diabetes. The investigators reverse transcribed all of the isolated RNA, so they sequenced expressed TCRB transcripts. Some clones are missing from TCRdb's copy, which holds only in-frame ones; the method was immunoSEQ multiplex PCR. Altogether a few hundred thousand clones are present, roughly a tenth being singletons, with the ten largest covering 1% to 1.5%. The sequencing input was central memory CD4+ T cells from blood. These TCRs come from a young man in good health.

The V call is TRBV5-1, the J call TRBJ1-1, with D unclear. This CDR3 contains 13 residues. The ends were cut back, 2 bases at V and 0 bases at J, with 5 bases in the middle. CDR1 and CDR2 (germline): SGHRS, YFSETQ. The CDR3 DNA reads as TGCGCCAGCAGCTTTAATCTGAACACTGAAGCTTTCTTT. Amino acids: CASSFNLNTEAFF.

This chain joins TRBV5-6 and TRBJ2-3; a weak D match, TRBD2 (5 bases). This CDR3 comprises 15 residues. Germline-derived CDR1 and CDR2 are SGHDT and YYEEEE. V was cut by 2 bases and J by 0 bases, with 10 bases left in between. CDR3 sequence reads: CASSLLTTSTDTQYF. In DNA, the CDR3 is TGTGCCAGCAGCTTACTGACTACTAGCACAGATACGCAGTATTTT.

This clone has a handful of counts. This sequence joins TRBV25-1 and TRBJ1-5; D remains unclear. The germline V gene has CDR1 MGHDK and CDR2 SYGVNS. V lost 8 bases, J lost 5 bases, and 16 bases lay in between. The CDR3 extends over 14 amino acids. The chain's CDR3 is CASSLGGLDQPQHF. In DNA form, the CDR3 reads TGTGCCAGCTCTTTAGGCGGCTTGGATCAGCCCCAGCATTTT.

This clone was recorded a few times. The rearrangement uses TRBV7-9 and TRBJ2-7; either TRBD1 or TRBD2 may supply D (5 bases each). The V end lost 1 base, the J end lost 4 bases, and 23 bases lay between the germline ends. This CDR3 contains 18 residues. Germline V gene lookup returns CDR1 SEHNR and CDR2 FQNEAQ (reference sequence). CDR3 in amino acids: CASSLEWDPRDPVYEQYF. For the CDR3, the DNA is TGTGCCAGCAGCTTAGAATGGGACCCCCGGGATCCGGTGTACGAGCAGTACTTC.

This clone was counted ten times or more. The gene calls are TRBV5-1 and TRBJ2-7; TRBD2 matches at 10 bases. The CDR3 has 15 amino acids. Germline CDR1 and CDR2: SGHRS and YFSETQ. The trim removed 0 bases at V and 6 bases at J, leaving 6 bases unmatched. The CDR3 nucleotides read TGCGCCAGCAGCTTGGCCTCTAGCGGGAGAGGCGAGCAGTACTTC. Translated: CASSLASSGRGEQYF.

V is TRBV27 and J is TRBJ1-1; D uncertain. This CDR3 is 12 amino acids long. Trimming left V 4 bases short and J 5 bases short, with 8 bases between. CDR1 is MNHEY and CDR2 is SMNVEV in the germline V gene (reference sequence). The CDR3 sequence is CASSSDITEAFF. CDR3 coding DNA: TGTGCCAGCAGTTCCGACATTACTGAAGCTTTCTTT.

This clone was seen more than once but under ten times. Other nucleotide sequences in the sample specify the same CDR3. The chain has TRBV5-4 and TRBJ2-2; D perhaps matches TRBD2 (5 bases). The CDR3 is 13 residues long. Germline-derived CDR1 and CDR2 are SGHNT and YYREEE (reference sequence). V dropped 2 bases and J dropped 6 bases, with 8 bases sitting between them. CDR3 amino acids: CASSLDGAGELFF. Here the CDR3 DNA reads TGTGCCAGCAGCTTAGACGGGGCCGGGGAGCTGTTTTTT.

There are many counts of this clone. Other DNA sequences in the same sample also yield this CDR3. This sequence joins TRBV4-1 and TRBJ2-7; D unclear. Trimming removed 1 base at V and 2 bases at J, with 6 bases between. The CDR3 runs 13 residues. Germline V lookup: CDR1 MGHRA, CDR2 YSYEKL. CDR3 sequence reads: CASSQVIPYEQYF. The CDR3 nucleotides read TGCGCCAGCAGCCAAGTAATACCCTACGAGCAGTACTTC.

V and J are TRBV20-1 and TRBJ2-7; D not certain. Trimming pared 2 bases from V and 4 bases from J, leaving 6 bases between. The germline CDR1 and CDR2 sequences are DFQATT and SNEGSKA (reference sequence). The CDR3 totals 11 residues. The CDR3 region is CSARTGYEQYF. The DNA for the CDR3 is TGCAGTGCTAGAACCGGTTACGAGCAGTACTTC.

This clone has only a few counts. V and J are TRBV7-2 and TRBJ2-2; D remains ambiguous. This CDR3 spans 14 amino acids. V lost 4 bases and J lost 3, with 9 bases in between. Germline CDR1 and CDR2: SGHTA and FQGNSA. As DNA, the CDR3 is TGTGCCAGCAGCTCCGACGGATACACCGGGGAGCTGTTTTTT. As protein: CASSSDGYTGELFF.

The chain uses TRBV30 and TRBJ2-2; D is ambiguous. This CDR3 has 15 residues. The ends were cut back, 4 bases at V and 5 bases at J, with 17 bases in the middle. Germline CDR1 reads GTSNPN; CDR2 reads SVGIG (reference sequence). The CDR3 is CAWKPTVLRTGELFF. In DNA, the CDR3 is TGTGCCTGGAAGCCCACAGTACTTCGGACCGGGGAGCTGTTTTTT.

The V call is TRBV5-4, the J call TRBJ2-1; 14 bases match TRBD2. The CDR3 runs to 16 residues. Germline trimming cut 2 bases from V and 7 bases from J; bases unmatched to any gene: 5. Looked up from germline, CDR1 is SGHNT and CDR2 is YYREEE (reference sequence). Written as DNA, the CDR3 is TGTGCCAGCAGCTTACCCCGGACTAGCGGGAGGAATGAGCAGTTCTTC. Translation: CASSLPRTSGRNEQFF.

This clone was counted only a few times. This chain joins TRBV5-1 and TRBJ2-1; D is unclear. Germline CDR1 SGHRS, CDR2 YFSETQ. CDR3 length: 15 residues. Trimming shortened V by 0 bases and J by 3 bases, and 10 bases separated the two germline ends. The CDR3 reads CASSLEGVRYNEQFF. Here the CDR3 DNA reads TGCGCCAGCAGCTTGGAAGGTGTACGCTACAATGAGCAGTTCTTC.

This clone has a handful of counts. This sequence joins TRBV4-2 and TRBJ1-2, with TRBD1 identical over 11 bases. Per germline, CDR1 LGHNA and CDR2 YNFKEQ. Germline trimming cut 1 base from V and 4 bases from J; bases unmatched to any gene: 2. The CDR3 extends over 15 amino acids. This chain's CDR3 is CASSQGTGGSYGYTF. The CDR3 nucleotides read TGTGCCAGCAGCCAAGGGACAGGGGGCAGCTATGGCTACACCTTC.

V is TRBV15 and J is TRBJ2-3; 8 bases are shared with TRBD1. V dropped 2 bases and J dropped 3; count of bases not matched to a gene: 4. This CDR3 has 15 amino acids. Germline CDR1 LNHNV, CDR2 YYDKDF (reference sequence). The CDR3 here is CATSRRTGWTDTQYF. The CDR3 coding sequence is TGTGCCACCAGCAGACGGACAGGGTGGACAGATACGCAGTATTTT.